The entry that follows covers one T cell receptor beta chain sequence. The data belong to a study of T cells after yellow fever vaccination. Via MiXCR, TCRdb re-called the 5' RACE reads, giving one row per CDR3 protein. The sample lists 110,000 or so distinct CDR3 sequences, 6.5% to 9% occurring once. With V trimmed by 1 base and J by 8 bases, 9 bases remained unmatched. The germline gives CDR1 LGHNA, CDR2 YNFKEQ. The CDR3 extends over 16 amino acids. Sequencing used CD4+ T cells sorted from PBMCs, obtained roughly 47 days after the first yellow fever vaccination. The V and J genes are TRBV4-2 and TRBJ2-1; TRBD2 matches at 9 bases. The receptor comes from a man between 18 and 35 years old who received the YFV17D yellow fever vaccine. In DNA, the CDR3 is TGTGCCAGCAGCCAAGTCGGGCGGGGGGGTGGCTATGAGCAGTTCTTC. Its protein product is CASSQVGRGGGYEQFF.